Below, 12 T cell receptor beta chains from the same sample are listed, as sequenced in a study of radiotherapy plus CTLA-4 blockade in lung cancer. Repertoires were generated with immunoSEQ multiplex PCR, while TCRdb's copy carries only in-frame clones and drops some. The profile shows approximately 33,000 clones, more than 75% of them singletons. The material was peripheral blood, obtained from a patient treated with radiotherapy plus ipilimumab. These receptors were collected from a human donor with non-small cell lung cancer who had stable disease on radiotherapy plus ipilimumab.

V usage is TRBV7-2 and J usage is TRBJ1-1, with no clear D. CDR1 is SGHTA and CDR2 is FQGNSA in the germline V gene. The CDR3 has 15 residues. Trimming shortened V by 0 bases and J by 1 base, and 9 bases separated the two germline ends. This CDR3 reads CASSLAFQANTEAFF. The CDR3 DNA reads TGTGCCAGCAGCTTAGCGTTCCAGGCGAACACTGAAGCTTTCTTT.

The chain is built from TRBV7-6 and TRBJ1-1; D is unresolved. The ends were cut back, 3 bases at V and 8 bases at J, with 10 bases in the middle. This CDR3 comprises 12 residues. Germline lookup yields CDR1 SGHVS and CDR2 FNYEAQ. DNA of the CDR3: TGTGCCAGCAGCTTTTATGGGATGGAAGCTTTCTTT. It translates to CASSFYGMEAFF. Full variable domain (missing parts from reference TRBV7-6 and TRBJ1-1): GAGVSQSPRYKVTKRGQDVALRCDPISGHVSLYWYRQALGQGPEFLTYFNYEAQQDKSGLPNDRFSAERPEGSISTLTIQRTEQRDSAMYRCASSFYGMEAFFGQGTRLTVV.

This chain uses TRBV27 with TRBJ1-6; possibly TRBD1 for D (5 bases). Germline CDR1 and CDR2: MNHEY and SMNVEV (reference sequence). Trimming pared 2 bases from V and 6 bases from J, leaving 8 bases between. The CDR3 is made up of 14 amino acids. The CDR3 DNA is TGTGCCAGCAGTTTAGACAGCGTTAATTCACCCCTCCACTTT. This translates into CASSLDSVNSPLHF.

This clone was recorded a few times. The chain recombines TRBV11-2 with TRBJ2-7; 10 bases map to TRBD2. Germline V gene sequence: CDR1 SGHAT, CDR2 FQNNGV. With V trimmed by 5 bases and J by 0 bases, 10 bases remained unmatched. The CDR3 is 17 amino acids. CDR3 DNA: TGTGCCAGCAGCCCCGGGGTAGCGGGGGGTAGCTCCTACGAGCAGTACTTC. Translation: CASSPGVAGGSSYEQYF.

This chain's CDR3 is CASSPRQGSTEAFF. The CDR3, as DNA: TGTGCCAGCTCACCAAGACAGGGGAGCACTGAAGCTTTCTTT. The chain combines TRBV18 with TRBJ1-1, with 8 nucleotides matching TRBD1. The CDR3 covers 14 residues. V trimming: 2 bases; J trimming: 4 bases; junction bases outside the gene matches: 3. In germline, CDR1 is KGHSH, CDR2 LQKENI.

The table lists this clone with a few counts. The chain recombines TRBV7-3 with TRBJ2-3; either TRBD1 or TRBD2 may supply D (6 bases each). Germline V CDR1 and CDR2: SGHTA, FQGTGA. There are 15 residues in the CDR3. The germline V and J ends were trimmed by 2 bases and 6 bases, with 15 bases remaining between them. As DNA, the CDR3 is TGTGCCAGCAGCTTAGGGGGGCCCCGGTCGGATACGCAGTATTTT. This codes for CASSLGGPRSDTQYF. The full variable domain, rest sourced from reference TRBV7-3 and TRBJ2-3, is GAGVSQTPSNKVTEKGKYVELRCDPISGHTALYWYRQSLGQGPEFLIYFQGTGAADDSGLPNDRFFAVRPEGSVSTLKIQRTERGDSAVYLCASSLGGPRSDTQYFGPGTRLTVL.

The V and J genes are TRBV4-2 and TRBJ1-6; 8 nucleotides line up with TRBD1. Trimming at V came to 4 bases and at J to 7 bases, leaving 12 bases not matched to a gene. Looked up from germline, CDR1 is LGHNA and CDR2 is YNFKEQ. The CDR3 is 17 residues long. The DNA for the CDR3 is TGTGCCAGCAGCCCGACCGGACAGGGAGGAGGGAATTCACCCCTCCACTTT. Encoded protein: CASSPTGQGGGNSPLHF.

This chain links TRBV19 with TRBJ1-2, with no clear D. The CDR3 consists of 13 residues. V was cut by 5 bases and J by 5 bases, with 12 bases left in between. Looked up from germline, CDR1 is LNHDA and CDR2 is SQIVND (reference sequence). CDR3 DNA sequence: TGTGCCAGTAGTGAGTCGGGGAATTATGGCTACACCTTC. Amino acids: CASSESGNYGYTF.

This chain's CDR3 is CASRKRGGIYEQYF. The CDR3 nucleotides are TGTGCCAGCAGAAAGCGGGGGGGCATCTACGAGCAGTACTTC. J is TRBJ2-7 and V is TRBV5-6; 10 positions agree with TRBD2. CDR1 and CDR2 from the germline V gene are SGHDT and YYEEEE. This CDR3 contains 14 residues. The V and J ends lost 5 bases and 3 bases, in that order; junction bases with no gene match: 5.

This clone was recorded once. The genes are TRBV10-3 and TRBJ2-1, with 8 bases identical to TRBD2. With V trimmed by 0 bases and J by 6 bases, 1 base remained unmatched. From germline, CDR1 is ENHRY and CDR2 SYGVKD. This CDR3 is built from 14 residues. In DNA form, the CDR3 reads TGTGCCATCAGTGAGTCGGGGACTAGCAATGAGCAGTTCTTC. This translates into CAISESGTSNEQFF.

This clone was seen more than once but under ten times. The chain uses TRBV28 and TRBJ1-1; D gene unclear. The CDR3 has 13 amino acids. V dropped 3 bases and J dropped 0 bases, with 5 bases sitting between them. The germline gives CDR1 MDHEN, CDR2 SYDVKM. The CDR3 nucleotides are TGTGCCAGCAGTTTTAGGATGAACACTGAAGCTTTCTTT. Amino acid sequence: CASSFRMNTEAFF.

This rearrangement joins TRBV6-6 to TRBJ1-6, with 7 nucleotides matching TRBD1. The CDR3 is 14 residues long. V dropped 6 bases and J dropped 10; count of bases not matched to a gene: 9. Per germline, CDR1 MNHNY and CDR2 SVGAGI (reference sequence). CDR3: CASRRDSLVSPLHF. The CDR3 nucleotides read TGTGCCAGCAGACGGGACAGTTTGGTATCACCCCTCCACTTT.